The rows below give T cell receptor beta chains drawn from one sample of a study of blood T cell repertoires in COVID-19. Sequencing used immunoSEQ multiplex PCR; TCRdb keeps in-frame clones, though not all of them. The sample carries about 63,000 clones, around 80% recorded once. The sample comprised peripheral blood. The source of these receptors is a human donor in a cohort sampled during active COVID-19. CDR3s include the opening cysteine and the closing phenylalanine or tryptophan. Rows may omit the clone size; those that give it use once, few, many or a size class.

17	TRBJ2-6	TRBV19	-	CASSIGGYLSGANVLTF
12	TRBJ1-1	TRBV6-2/TRBV6-3	once	CASSLRGPEAFF
16	TRBJ2-1	TRBV6-4	few	CASSDLLAGPHNEQFF
16	TRBJ1-1	TRBV3-1/TRBV3-2	-	CASSLARQGANTEAFF
16	TRBJ2-5	TRBV5-4	-	CASSLGTLRSQETQYF
15	TRBJ2-7	TRBV13	-	CASSLDVGSSYEQYF
14	TRBJ2-3	TRBV7-2	-	CASSTSGGTDTQYF
15	TRBJ1-2	TRBV4-1	-	CASSQGTGGNYGYTF
13	TRBJ1-1	TRBV9	few	CASSTQGGTEAFF
14	TRBJ2-7	TRBV19	-	CASSLRLAWYEQYF
16	TRBJ1-2	TRBV9	-	CASSLSPGQGGDGYTF
17	TRBJ1-6	TRBV3-1/TRBV3-2	-	CASSQDSPSSYNSPLHF
15	TRBJ2-1	TRBV7-8	-	CASSLAAGGYNEQFF
17	TRBJ1-5	TRBV10-3	-	CAISGGDDQYSNQPQHF
19	TRBJ2-3	TRBV10-3	-	CAISDGLAGRAGRTDTQYF
12	TRBJ2-7	TRBV6-6	-	CASSSLTYEQYF
14	TRBJ1-1	TRBV19	-	CASRRDRGVTEAFF
15	TRBJ2-7	TRBV6-5	-	CASRPAGGVRYEQYF
14	TRBJ1-3	TRBV29-1	-	CSVEQGYSGNTIYF
12	TRBJ2-7	TRBV29-1	-	CSVEGLRDEQYF
12	TRBJ2-3	TRBV30	-	CAWGHSTDTQYF